This TCR beta chain came from a study of blood T cell repertoires in COVID-19. At the level of the study: The United States, Italy and Spain were the sources of the acute and convalescent COVID-19 samples. The cDNA or gDNA used as material had been derived from T cells, B-cell-depleted T cells, or PBMCs.

Data came from immunoSEQ multiplex PCR; TCRdb stores just in-frame clones and leaves some out. The sample lists 320,000 or so clones, over 75% seen once, with more than 1% in the top ten. Living in about two dozen US areas, the participants were between about 18 and 90 years of age. Cohort assignment relied on participant-reported clinical history. This CDR3 spans 17 amino acids. The junction had 11 bases not matched to a gene; V was cut back by 4 bases and J by 5 bases. Germline lookup yields CDR1 LGHDT and CDR2 YNNKEL (reference sequence). The sequenced sample consisted of PBMCs or T cells enriched from blood (not recorded which). The chain is built from TRBV3-1 (or the pseudogene TRBV3-2) and TRBJ2-3; 11 bases map to TRBD2. The TCR was taken from a woman in her twenties or thirties who had recovered from COVID-19. This CDR3 reads CASSRLAGGLPRDTQYF. The CDR3 DNA reads as TGTGCCAGCAGCCGCCTAGCGGGGGGTCTCCCAAGAGATACGCAGTATTTT.